These T cell receptor beta chains were read from a single sample in a study of beta chain features in type 1 diabetes. Assay: immunoSEQ multiplex PCR; the TCRdb copy retains only in-frame clones and omits some. The sample carries approximately 140,000 clones, 40% to 55% recorded once. Sample: Tregs from blood. The receptors originated from a man aged 18 to 29 in good health. Each CDR3 is given with its conserved first and last residue. The order of the fields is CDR3 length, V gene, clone size, D gene, J gene, CDR3 DNA, CDR3 protein. The D gene is left open where the match is weak. Some rows have no size entry. The others give once, few or many, or a class for an expanded clone.

CDR3 length: 17
V gene: TRBV11-2
clone size: .
D gene: TRBD1
J gene: TRBJ1-1
CDR3 DNA: TGTGCCAGCAGCTTCTTTATCGGGACAGGGGGATTCACTGAAGCTTTCTTT
CDR3 protein: CASSFFIGTGGFTEAFF

CDR3 length: 17
V gene: TRBV4-2
clone size: .
D gene: TRBD1
J gene: TRBJ2-3
CDR3 DNA: TGTGCCAGCAGCCCACATGCCAGCAGGGGGAGCACAGATACGCAGTATTTT
CDR3 protein: CASSPHASRGSTDTQYF

CDR3 length: 14
V gene: TRBV5-1
clone size: few
D gene: .
J gene: TRBJ1-1
CDR3 DNA: TGCGCCAGCAGCGGTTCAGGGATGAACACTGAAGCTTTCTTT
CDR3 protein: CASSGSGMNTEAFF

CDR3 length: 15
V gene: TRBV18
clone size: .
D gene: TRBD2
J gene: TRBJ2-3
CDR3 DNA: TGTGCCAGCTCACGCAGCGGGGGGCGCACAGATACGCAGTATTTT
CDR3 protein: CASSRSGGRTDTQYF

CDR3 length: 13
V gene: TRBV30
clone size: .
D gene: .
J gene: TRBJ1-2
CDR3 DNA: TGTGCCTGGAGTCCGGACAGCTACTATGGCTACACCTTC
CDR3 protein: CAWSPDSYYGYTF

CDR3 length: 15
V gene: TRBV6-5
clone size: .
D gene: TRBD2
J gene: TRBJ2-7
CDR3 DNA: TGTGCCAGCAGGCGTGGGGGACTAGCGGTCTACGAGCAGTACTTC
CDR3 protein: CASRRGGLAVYEQYF

CDR3 length: 16
V gene: TRBV7-9
clone size: few
D gene: TRBD2
J gene: TRBJ2-5
CDR3 DNA: TGTGCCAGCAGCCAAAGACTAGCGGGGGGCCAAGAGACCCAGTACTTC
CDR3 protein: CASSQRLAGGQETQYF

CDR3 length: 14
V gene: TRBV10-2
clone size: few
D gene: TRBD1
J gene: TRBJ2-3
CDR3 DNA: TGCGCCAGCTCCGCCGGGACAGCTACAGATACGCAGTATTTT
CDR3 protein: CASSAGTATDTQYF

CDR3 length: 16
V gene: TRBV19
clone size: few
D gene: .
J gene: TRBJ2-1
CDR3 DNA: TGTGCCAGTAGTATAGCTGGGGGACTCTCCTACAATGAGCAGTTCTTC
CDR3 protein: CASSIAGGLSYNEQFF

CDR3 length: 15
V gene: TRBV11-3
clone size: .
D gene: TRBD2
J gene: TRBJ2-3
CDR3 DNA: TGTGCCAGCAGCTTAAACGGGGGGATCACAGATACGCAGTATTTT
CDR3 protein: CASSLNGGITDTQYF

CDR3 length: 15
V gene: TRBV7-3
clone size: .
D gene: TRBD1
J gene: TRBJ2-7
CDR3 DNA: TGTGCCAGCAGCCAGACGACAGGGGCAATCAACGAGCAGTACTTC
CDR3 protein: CASSQTTGAINEQYF

CDR3 length: 15
V gene: TRBV18
clone size: .
D gene: TRBD1
J gene: TRBJ1-2
CDR3 DNA: TGTGCCAGCTCACTTACGATGACAGGGGATTATGGCTACACCTTC
CDR3 protein: CASSLTMTGDYGYTF

CDR3 length: 14
V gene: TRBV18
clone size: .
D gene: .
J gene: TRBJ1-1
CDR3 DNA: TGTGCCAGCTCACCCCGGGGGATGAACACTGAAGCTTTCTTT
CDR3 protein: CASSPRGMNTEAFF

CDR3 length: 12
V gene: TRBV9
clone size: few
D gene: .
J gene: TRBJ1-5
CDR3 DNA: TGTGCCAGCAGCCAGGGTGGTCAGCCCCAGCATTTT
CDR3 protein: CASSQGGQPQHF

CDR3 length: 16
V gene: TRBV7-2
clone size: .
D gene: TRBD1
J gene: TRBJ2-7
CDR3 DNA: TGTGCCAGCAGCTTAGTTTCGGGACAGGGCCTCTACGAGCAGTACTTC
CDR3 protein: CASSLVSGQGLYEQYF

CDR3 length: 19
V gene: TRBV10-3
clone size: .
D gene: TRBD2
J gene: TRBJ2-6
CDR3 DNA: TGTGCCATCAGTGAGTCGAGCGGACTAGCGGGAGCTGGGGCCAACGTCCTGACTTTC
CDR3 protein: CAISESSGLAGAGANVLTF

CDR3 length: 13
V gene: TRBV18
clone size: .
D gene: .
J gene: TRBJ1-5
CDR3 DNA: TGTGCCAGCTCACCAGAAAGAGATCAGCCCCAGCATTTT
CDR3 protein: CASSPERDQPQHF

CDR3 length: 14
V gene: TRBV19
clone size: once
D gene: .
J gene: TRBJ1-2
CDR3 DNA: TGTGCCAGTAGTACGAGGGCAGCTAACTATGGCTACACCTTC
CDR3 protein: CASSTRAANYGYTF

CDR3 length: 16
V gene: TRBV5-1
clone size: .
D gene: TRBD1
J gene: TRBJ1-6
CDR3 DNA: TGCGCCAGCAGCCAAACGCCGGGACAGGGGAATTCACCCCTCCACTTT
CDR3 protein: CASSQTPGQGNSPLHF

CDR3 length: 14
V gene: TRBV28
clone size: .
D gene: .
J gene: TRBJ2-7
CDR3 DNA: TGTGCCAGCAGTTTCAGCGGGCGGCCCTACGAGCAGTACTTC
CDR3 protein: CASSFSGRPYEQYF